Below, one TCR beta chain is given with its context. Its matching antigen is unknown. TCR alpha and TCR beta cDNA libraries with sample barcodes and UMIs came from 5'RACE using constant-segment primers. TCRdb recomputed calls from the 5' RACE reads with MiXCR, one row per CDR3 protein. In the table there are some 600,000 distinct CDR3 sequences, approximately 15% of which are singletons. This sample was included in a study of T-cell memory formation after mild COVID-19. At the level of the study: Largely, TCR clusters stayed within a single donor. Study-wide results and caveats: Some SARS-CoV-2-responding clones were already detected in memory before infection. Those CD4+ clones that contracted were mainly in CM and EM (CD8+ ones in EMRA).

Losses at the gene ends were 2 bases for V and 4 bases for J; bases not matched to a gene: 2. The CDR3 contains 14 residues. Germline V gene data show CDR1 as SGHNT and CDR2 as YENEEA. The rearrangement links TRBV11-3 to TRBJ1-1; TRBD1 aligns across 9 bases. Specimen: PBMCs or a T cell subset sorted from them (not recorded which). This TCR came from an adult woman who had mild COVID-19 (a few samples of this study predate the infection). Cell type and time point are not known. The CDR3 here is CASSLMTGGTEAFF. The CDR3 nucleotides are TGTGCCAGCAGCTTAATGACAGGGGGCACTGAAGCTTTCTTT.